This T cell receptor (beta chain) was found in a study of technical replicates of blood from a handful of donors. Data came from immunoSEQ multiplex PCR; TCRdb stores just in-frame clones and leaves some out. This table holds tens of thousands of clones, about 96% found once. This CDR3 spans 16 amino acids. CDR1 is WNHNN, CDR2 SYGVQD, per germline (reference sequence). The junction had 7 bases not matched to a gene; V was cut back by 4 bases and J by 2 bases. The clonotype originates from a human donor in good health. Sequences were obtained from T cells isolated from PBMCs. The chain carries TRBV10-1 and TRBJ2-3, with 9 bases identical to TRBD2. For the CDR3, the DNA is TGCGCCAGCAGTGGTGTTGAGCGGGGGGCCACAGATACGCAGTATTTT. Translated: CASSGVERGATDTQYF.